These T cell receptor beta chains were read from a single sample in a study of blood T cell repertoires in COVID-19. The assay was immunoSEQ multiplex PCR, and TCRdb's table has in-frame clones only and misses some. The repertoire has about 170,000 clones, 83% of them found once; the top ten carry about 4%. The sample taken for sequencing was PBMCs or T cells enriched from blood (not recorded which). All receptors derive from a woman in her 50s in a cohort exposed to, infected with or recovered from COVID-19 (not recorded which). Both conserved end residues are part of each CDR3. The order of the fields is V gene, J gene, D gene, clone size, CDR3 protein, CDR3 DNA. The D gene is left open where the match is weak. Size is omitted from some rows. Given values are once, few, many or a class for expanded clones.

TRBV11-2	TRBJ1-1	NA	NA	CASSRVQGIEAFF	TGTGCCAGCAGCCGGGTCCAGGGGATTGAAGCTTTCTTT
TRBV19	TRBJ1-6	TRBD1	NA	CASRDRVNSPLHF	TGTGCCAGCCGGGACAGGGTCAATTCACCCCTCCACTTT
TRBV15	TRBJ1-6	NA	once	CATSRDLEGSSSPLHF	TGTGCCACCAGCAGAGATCTGGAAGGGAGTAGTTCACCCCTCCACTTT
TRBV9	TRBJ2-1	TRBD2	NA	CASSVVGTSYNEQFF	TGTGCCAGCAGCGTAGTTGGGACTAGCTACAATGAGCAGTTCTTC
TRBV9	TRBJ2-5	TRBD1	NA	CASSLGQGKETQYF	TGTGCCAGCAGCTTGGGACAGGGAAAAGAGACCCAGTACTTC
TRBV7-9	TRBJ2-2	TRBD1	NA	CASSSPGQAHTGELFF	TGTGCCAGCAGTAGTCCGGGACAGGCTCACACCGGGGAGCTGTTTTTT
TRBV5-1	TRBJ1-1	NA	NA	CASSSSAGSTEAFF	TGCGCCAGCAGCTCCTCAGCGGGATCCACTGAAGCTTTCTTT
TRBV5-1	TRBJ2-1	TRBD1	NA	CASSSGTVYNEQFF	TGCGCCAGCAGCTCCGGGACAGTATACAATGAGCAGTTCTTC
TRBV5-1	TRBJ2-1	NA	NA	CASRLGTPSYNEQFF	TGCGCCAGCAGGCTCGGGACACCCTCGTACAATGAGCAGTTCTTC
TRBV7-2	TRBJ2-5	TRBD2	NA	CASSLVGGEGETQYF	TGTGCCAGCAGCTTAGTGGGCGGGGAGGGGGAGACCCAGTACTTC
TRBV29-1	TRBJ1-5	NA	once	CSVEGGGAGQPQHF	TGCAGCGTTGAGGGAGGGGGGGCCGGTCAGCCCCAGCATTTT
TRBV5-4	TRBJ2-1	TRBD1	few	CASSPGQGTYNEQFF	TGTGCCAGCAGCCCAGGACAGGGTACGTACAATGAGCAGTTCTTC
TRBV28	TRBJ1-5	TRBD1	few	CASSGRGLSNQPQHF	TGTGCCAGCAGTGGCAGGGGGTTGAGCAATCAGCCCCAGCATTTT
TRBV7-7	TRBJ2-5	TRBD2	NA	CASSLGGGYQETQYF	TGTGCTAGCAGCTTGGGCGGGGGTTATCAAGAGACCCAGTACTTC
TRBV6-1	TRBJ2-2	NA	few	CASSEASYSSGELFF	TGTGCCAGCAGTGAAGCGTCTTATTCGTCCGGGGAGCTGTTTTTT
TRBV7-9	TRBJ2-7	TRBD1	NA	CASSFQGVAEQYF	TGTGCCAGCAGCTTTCAGGGGGTGGCCGAGCAGTACTTC
TRBV28	TRBJ1-5	TRBD1	NA	CASSRTGGGQPQHF	TGTGCCAGCAGCCGCACAGGGGGAGGTCAGCCCCAGCATTTT
TRBV5-6	TRBJ2-5	NA	NA	CASSAPTQETQYF	TGTGCCAGCAGCGCACCTACTCAAGAGACCCAGTACTTC
TRBV6-6	TRBJ2-1	TRBD2	NA	CASSPRGSGGAGINEQFF	TGTGCCAGCAGTCCCCGAGGTAGCGGGGGGGCCGGGATCAATGAGCAGTTCTTC
TRBV27	TRBJ2-7	NA	NA	CASSTLRGSYEQYF	TGTGCCAGCAGTACCCTTCGGGGGTCCTACGAGCAGTACTTC
TRBV5-4	TRBJ2-3	TRBD2	NA	CASSLRLAGSTDTQYF	TGTGCCAGCAGTCTACGACTAGCGGGCAGCACAGATACGCAGTATTTT
TRBV19	TRBJ1-5	TRBD1	NA	CASSRWRTGGDWSNQPQHF	TGTGCCAGTAGTCGTTGGCGTACAGGGGGCGATTGGAGCAATCAGCCCCAGCATTTT
TRBV6-2/TRBV6-3	TRBJ2-7	TRBD1	NA	CASSYSDRGIDEQYF	TGTGCCAGCAGTTACTCCGACAGGGGGATCGACGAGCAGTACTTC
TRBV15	TRBJ2-1	TRBD2	NA	CATSRVASGRNEQFF	TGTGCCACCAGCAGAGTAGCTAGCGGGAGGAATGAGCAGTTCTTC
TRBV9	TRBJ2-5	NA	NA	CASSVGGSPTQYF	TGTGCCAGCAGCGTAGGAGGTAGCCCTACCCAGTACTTC
TRBV28	TRBJ1-1	NA	NA	CASSSGIGATEAFF	TGTGCCAGCAGTTCAGGGATAGGGGCCACTGAAGCTTTCTTT
TRBV3-1/TRBV3-2	TRBJ1-6	NA	NA	CASSAQGYNSPLHF	TGTGCCAGCAGCGCTCAGGGGTATAATTCACCCCTCCACTTT
TRBV19	TRBJ2-7	TRBD1	NA	CASSVGQAYEQYF	TGTGCCAGTAGTGTCGGACAGGCCTACGAGCAGTACTTC
TRBV11-1	TRBJ1-4	NA	NA	CASSLARRGPNEKLFF	TGTGCCAGCAGCTTAGCGAGGAGGGGCCCGAATGAAAAACTGTTTTTT
TRBV9	TRBJ1-2	TRBD1	medium-sized	CASSPRGDRGLYGYTF	TGTGCCAGCAGCCCCAGAGGGGACAGGGGTCTCTATGGCTACACCTTC
TRBV9	TRBJ2-5	NA	NA	CASTPTPSRGQETQYF	TGTGCCAGCACCCCAACCCCCTCTAGGGGGCAAGAGACCCAGTACTTC
TRBV19	TRBJ1-1	TRBD1	once	CASSKQGASGTEAFF	TGTGCCAGTAGTAAACAGGGGGCGTCTGGGACTGAAGCTTTCTTT
TRBV21-1	TRBJ2-5	NA	NA	CASSRVFMETQYF	TGTGCCAGCAGTCGGGTGTTTATGGAGACCCAGTACTTC
TRBV7-2	TRBJ2-7	TRBD2	NA	CASRPTSEVYEQYF	TGTGCCAGCAGACCGACTAGCGAGGTCTACGAGCAGTACTTC
TRBV28	TRBJ2-5	NA	NA	CASSLIDVGKTQYF	TGTGCCAGCAGTTTGATCGACGTCGGGAAGACCCAGTACTTC
TRBV3-1/TRBV3-2	TRBJ2-7	NA	few	CASSTPDAYEQYF	TGTGCCAGCTCGACTCCCGATGCCTACGAGCAGTACTTC
TRBV5-5	TRBJ2-7	NA	NA	CASSLYSGATGGEQYF	TGTGCCAGCAGCTTATACAGTGGGGCCACCGGCGGCGAGCAGTACTTC
TRBV2	TRBJ1-1	NA	NA	CASNMAGGTEAFF	TGTGCCAGCAATATGGCAGGTGGTACTGAAGCTTTCTTT
TRBV4-1	TRBJ2-7	NA	NA	CASSQDFPLSLYF	TGCGCCAGCAGCCAAGATTTTCCCCTATCCCTCTACTTC
TRBV5-1	TRBJ2-7	TRBD1	NA	CASREWDSSYEQYF	TGCGCCAGCCGGGAATGGGACAGCTCCTACGAGCAGTACTTC
TRBV28	TRBJ1-5	NA	NA	CASSPPGGAGNQPQHF	TGTGCCAGCAGTCCGCCTGGGGGGGCCGGCAATCAGCCCCAGCATTTT
TRBV3-1/TRBV3-2	TRBJ1-1	NA	NA	CASSQGLGATGAFF	TGTGCCAGCAGCCAAGGGTTAGGGGCCACCGGCGCTTTCTTT
TRBV30	TRBJ2-5	NA	NA	CAWRKEERFQETQYF	TGTGCCTGGAGAAAAGAGGAGAGGTTCCAAGAGACCCAGTACTTC
TRBV29-1	TRBJ2-1	NA	once	CSFRLKSGSSYNEQFF	TGCAGCTTCCGCCTTAAAAGCGGAAGCTCCTACAATGAGCAGTTCTTC
TRBV5-1	TRBJ1-3	TRBD1	NA	CASSLVTGDSGNTIYF	TGCGCCAGCAGCTTGGTTACAGGGGATTCGGGAAACACCATATATTTT
TRBV4-2	TRBJ2-3	TRBD2	NA	CASSQGDRGLAPLDTQYF	TGTGCCAGCAGCCAAGGGGATCGGGGACTAGCCCCTCTAGATACGCAGTATTTT
TRBV9	TRBJ1-3	NA	NA	CASSVADGRGWTGNTIYF	TGTGCCAGCAGCGTAGCTGATGGACGGGGTTGGACTGGAAACACCATATATTTT